The 14 T cell receptor beta chains reported below all come from one sample, sequenced in a study of cytomegalovirus exposure and HLA in healthy donors. 60 Vbeta and 13 Jbeta primers were used in PCR. The protocol was immunoSEQ multiplex PCR, while the TCRdb copy is restricted to in-frame clones and leaves out a portion. The sample has about 87,000 clones, less than 80% seen once. Sequencing input: PBMCs. These receptors were obtained from a man between 25 and 39 years old in good health and CMV-seropositive.

This clone was seen just once. The CDR3, as DNA: TGCGCCAGCAGCTTGGAGCCCCAGGTTTACGAGCAGTACTTC. This gives the protein CASSLEPQVYEQYF. The rearrangement links TRBV5-1 to TRBJ2-7, with D unclear. The CDR3 extends over 14 amino acids. CDR1 SGHRS and CDR2 YFSETQ come from the germline V gene. Trimming took off 0 bases at V and 4 bases at J, with 11 bases between the two ends.

V usage is TRBV2 and J usage is TRBJ2-1; D possibly corresponds to TRBD1 (6 bases). Looked up from germline, CDR1 is SNHLY and CDR2 is FYNNEI. The V end was cut by 6 bases, the J end by 14 bases, with 14 bases between. The CDR3 has 11 residues. DNA of the CDR3: TGTGCCAGCAGCCTACAGGGCTCCGAGTTCTTC. Translating it yields CASSLQGSEFF.

The chain combines TRBV5-1 with TRBJ2-2, with unresolved D. V was shortened by 0 bases and J by 1 base, with 4 bases between the two germline ends. The V gene's germline CDR1 is SGHRS and CDR2 YFSETQ. The CDR3 has 14 residues. This chain's CDR3 is CASSLDRNTGELFF. The CDR3 nucleotides read TGCGCCAGCAGCTTGGACAGGAACACCGGGGAGCTGTTTTTT.

The chain links TRBV5-4 to TRBJ1-4, with TRBD1 as a possible D gene (6 bases). Trimming pared 5 bases from V and 3 bases from J, leaving 20 bases between. The CDR3 runs 17 residues. CDR1 SGHNT and CDR2 YYREEE come from the germline V gene (reference sequence). The CDR3 here is CASRPRGSGRANEKLFF. CDR3 coding DNA: TGTGCCAGCAGACCCAGGGGATCCGGACGAGCTAATGAAAAACTGTTTTTT.

This clone was detected only once. The J gene is TRBJ1-3, the V gene TRBV6-5; D possibly corresponds to TRBD1 (6 bases). This CDR3 is built from 15 residues. CDR1 MNHEY and CDR2 SVGAGI come from the germline V gene. V was pared by 0 bases and J by 3 bases, with 9 bases between. CDR3 in DNA: TGTGCCAGCAGTTACTCCGGCAGGGGTGGAAACACCATATATTTT. This gives the protein CASSYSGRGGNTIYF.

The chain links TRBV29-1 to TRBJ2-1; 7 nucleotides align to TRBD2. The CDR3 is 14 residues long. In germline, CDR1 is SQVTM, CDR2 ANQGSEA. Trimming at V came to 3 bases and at J to 9 bases, leaving 11 bases not matched to a gene. Here the CDR3 reads CSVDLASGYREQFF. The CDR3 DNA is TGCAGCGTTGACTTGGCTAGCGGTTATCGTGAGCAGTTCTTC.

This chain uses TRBV11-3 with TRBJ1-1; D might be TRBD1 (6 bases). Germline V CDR1 and CDR2: SGHNT, YENEEA. V dropped 3 bases and J dropped 6 bases, with 11 bases sitting between them. The CDR3 totals 13 residues. The chain's CDR3 is CASSFGQFAEAFF. The CDR3, as DNA: TGTGCCAGCAGCTTCGGACAGTTTGCTGAAGCTTTCTTT.

This clone occurred once. V usage is TRBV6-6 and J usage is TRBJ1-5; 10 bases are a match to TRBD1. V was clipped by 5 bases and J by 3 bases; unmatched bases: 7. The CDR3 loop spans 16 amino acids. The germline V gene encodes CDR1 MNHNY and CDR2 SVGAGI (reference sequence). The CDR3 protein is CASSLSGTGANQPQHF. The CDR3, as DNA: TGTGCCAGCAGTCTTTCCGGGACAGGGGCCAATCAGCCCCAGCATTTT.

J is TRBJ1-1 and V is TRBV27; no firm D call. Trimming pared 3 bases from V and 0 bases from J, leaving 11 bases between. Germline lookup yields CDR1 MNHEY and CDR2 SMNVEV (reference sequence). The CDR3 has 15 amino acids. This chain's CDR3 is CASSFSMRMNTEAFF. The CDR3 nucleotides read TGTGCCAGCAGTTTTTCCATGCGGATGAACACTGAAGCTTTCTTT.

The rearrangement links TRBV16 to TRBJ1-4; D is undetermined. The V gene lost 0 bases and the J gene lost 7 bases, with 6 bases spanning the gap. Germline V gene data show CDR1 as KGHSY and CDR2 as FQNENV. The CDR3 length is 13 residues. The CDR3 spells CASSQSGFEKLFF. CDR3 sequence (DNA): TGTGCCAGCAGCCAATCCGGGTTTGAAAAACTGTTTTTT. The full variable domain, completed using reference TRBV16 and TRBJ1-4, is GEEVAQTPKHLVRGEGQKAKLYCAPIKGHSYVFWYQQVLKNEFKFLISFQNENVFDETGMPKERFSAKCLPNSPCSLEIQATKLEDSAVYFCASSQSGFEKLFFGSGTQLSVL.

The rearrangement uses TRBV9 and TRBJ1-5; 7 bases map to TRBD1. The trim removed 0 bases at V and 4 bases at J, leaving 4 bases unmatched. Germline CDR1 reads SGDLS; CDR2 reads YYNGEE. The CDR3 length is 15 residues. CDR3 DNA sequence: TGTGCCAGCAGCGTAGAGGGGGCTAATAATCAGCCCCAGCATTTT. This encodes CASSVEGANNQPQHF. Based on the CDR3 plus reference TRBV9 and TRBJ1-5, the full variable domain is DSGVTQTPKHLITATGQRVTLRCSPRSGDLSVYWYQQSLDQGLQFLIQYYNGEERAKGNILERFSAQQFPDLHSELNLSSLELGDSALYFCASSVEGANNQPQHFGDGTRLSIL.

The chain recombines TRBV6-5 with TRBJ1-4; 7 bases fit TRBD1. Germline CDR1 is MNHEY and CDR2 is SVGAGI. The CDR3 has 13 residues. V trimming: 7 bases; J trimming: 8 bases; junction bases outside the gene matches: 7. The CDR3 loop reads CASTPGGKEKLFF. The CDR3 coding sequence is TGTGCCAGCACACCAGGGGGAAAGGAAAAACTGTTTTTT.

This clone turned up a few times. V and J are TRBV5-8 and TRBJ1-5; D not resolved. There are 14 residues in the CDR3. The germline gives CDR1 SGHTS, CDR2 YDEGEE. With 0 bases removed from V and 0 bases from J, the gap between germline ends came to 4 bases. DNA for the CDR3: TGTGCCAGCAGCTTGGACAGTAGCAATCAGCCCCAGCATTTT. It is translated as CASSLDSSNQPQHF.

This chain links TRBV2 with TRBJ2-7; D unresolved. From germline, CDR1 is SNHLY and CDR2 FYNNEI. This CDR3 is 12 amino acids long. The germline V and J ends were trimmed by 7 bases and 6 bases, with 13 bases remaining between them. The CDR3 DNA is TGTGCCAGCACATCCACAGACCGCGAGCAGTACTTC. It specifies CASTSTDREQYF.